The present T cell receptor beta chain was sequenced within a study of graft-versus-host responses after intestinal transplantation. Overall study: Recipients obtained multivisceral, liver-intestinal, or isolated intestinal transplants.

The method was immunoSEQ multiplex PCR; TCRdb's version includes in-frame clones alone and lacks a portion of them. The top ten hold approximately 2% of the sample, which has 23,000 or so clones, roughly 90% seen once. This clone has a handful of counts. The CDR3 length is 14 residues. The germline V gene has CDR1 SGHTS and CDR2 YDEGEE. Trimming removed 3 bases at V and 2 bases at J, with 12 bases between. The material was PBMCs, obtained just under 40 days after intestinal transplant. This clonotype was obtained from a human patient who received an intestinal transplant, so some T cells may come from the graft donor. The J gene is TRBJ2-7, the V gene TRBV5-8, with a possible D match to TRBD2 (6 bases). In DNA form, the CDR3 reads TGTGCCAGCAGCTGGGGACTTGACACCTACGAGCAGTACTTC. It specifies CASSWGLDTYEQYF.